This T cell receptor beta chain was recovered during a study of blood T cell repertoires in COVID-19. Measured with immunoSEQ multiplex PCR; TCRdb has only the in-frame clones, and not every one. The repertoire consists of over 100,000 clones, with 82% occurring once and the leading ten covering about 4.2%. Trimming stripped 7 bases from V and 4 bases from J, with 10 bases between. The CDR3 spans 12 residues. The germline V gene encodes CDR1 MNHEY and CDR2 SVGAGI. V is TRBV6-5 and J is TRBJ1-1; D is undetermined. This sequence originates from a woman in her 70s with acute or convalescent COVID-19. Sequenced input: peripheral blood. This chain's CDR3 is CASTGLRTEAFF. In DNA form, the CDR3 reads TGTGCCAGCACCGGGTTGCGCACTGAAGCTTTCTTT.